The T cell receptor (beta chain) described here comes from a study of regulatory T cells in long-lasting Graves disease. Study-wide results and caveats: New patients shared around 1,000 public clonotypes, and persistent patients shared more, with a few thousand.

Combining iRepertoire HTBI primers with Arm-PCR of CDR3 regions, the authors built TCR beta libraries. TCRdb re-analysed the multiplex PCR reads in MiXCR, keeping a single row per CDR3 protein. The repertoire consists of 580,000 or so distinct CDR3 sequences, with about 16% occurring once and the leading ten covering 12%. Comment on this clonotype: Its antigen is not known.

The time point was: newly diagnosed GD, antithyroid drugs for less than 3 months. PBMCs were the source of the RNA used for TCR sequencing. A peripheral blood sample, 7 to 9 milliliters in volume, was drawn into EDTA tubes. The CDR3 has 12 residues. V lost 2 bases to trimming and J lost 11 bases, with 12 bases between them. Germline CDR1 GTSNPN, CDR2 SVGIG (reference sequence). A further study also used this sample, focusing on T cells in Graves' hyperthyroidism and ophthalmopathy. That source reports: From stable hyperthyroidism, ophthalmopathy was set apart by a 13 V-J model.

The V and J genes are TRBV30 and TRBJ1-4, with D maybe TRBD1 (5 bases). This clonotype was sampled from a man aged 18 to 29 with Graves disease. The sample in question was peripheral blood mononuclear cells (PBMCs), obtained at new diagnosis, from a patient treated with antithyroid drugs. The CDR3 sequence is CAWSWDGMKLFF. The CDR3 nucleotides read TGTGCCTGGAGTTGGGACGGAATGAAACTGTTTTTT.